The 6 T cell receptor beta chains in this list originate from one sample, sequenced in a study of control samples from healthy donors and cancer patients. Assay: immunoSEQ multiplex PCR; the TCRdb copy retains only in-frame clones and omits some. Of approximately 90,000 clones listed, roughly 84% are singletons. The sequenced material came from PBMCs. Receptor source: a man between 65 and 85 years old with lung cancer.

This chain uses TRBV11-2 with TRBJ2-7; TRBD1 agrees at 9 bases. The CDR3 totals 15 residues. J was trimmed by 5 bases and V by 6 bases; bases with no gene match: 11. Germline values: CDR1 SGHAT, CDR2 FQNNGV. This CDR3 reads CASSSIGQGIDEQYF. The CDR3 nucleotides are TGTGCCAGCAGTTCGATCGGACAGGGGATAGACGAGCAGTACTTC.

The rearrangement links TRBV5-8 to TRBJ2-3; TRBD1 matches at 8 bases. The CDR3 is made up of 14 amino acids. V lost 4 bases and J lost 7; bases outside the gene matches: 8. CDR1 SGHTS and CDR2 YDEGEE come from the germline V gene. CDR3: CASSPGQDRNTQYF. The CDR3 DNA follows: TGTGCCAGCAGCCCGGGACAGGACAGAAATACGCAGTATTTT.

This clone was detected only once. The rearrangement joins TRBV19 to TRBJ2-2, with unresolved D. Trimming cost V 3 bases and J 3 bases, with 8 bases left between them. The CDR3 runs to 14 residues. Germline CDR1 is LNHDA and CDR2 is SQIVND (reference sequence). The CDR3 loop is CASSIPGYTGELFF. CDR3 bases: TGTGCCAGTAGTATCCCCGGATACACCGGGGAGCTGTTTTTT.

The count of this clone is one. The rearrangement links TRBV27 to TRBJ1-6; D is unresolved. Germline lookup yields CDR1 MNHEY and CDR2 SMNVEV (reference sequence). Trimming shortened V by 3 bases and J by 7 bases, and 13 bases separated the two germline ends. This CDR3 is built from 15 residues. The CDR3 protein is CASSFSEPSNSPLHF. DNA of the CDR3: TGTGCCAGCAGTTTCTCCGAGCCCTCCAATTCACCCCTCCACTTT.

Turning to this clone: One junction end disagrees with the germline gene, perhaps due to a read error. The CDR3 sequence: CASREAGGNYGYTF. CDR3 nucleotides: TGTGCCAGCAGGGAAGCAGGGGGAAACTATGGCTACACCTTC. This chain uses TRBV6-1 with TRBJ1-2; 7 nucleotides match TRBD1. The CDR3 has 14 amino acids. Germline-derived CDR1 and CDR2 are MNHNS and SASEGT.

Only one count was recorded for this clone. CDR3 residues: CASSLRGAKAGELFF. CDR3 DNA sequence: TGTGCCAGCAGCTTACGGGGGGCGAAGGCCGGGGAGCTGTTTTTT. This chain uses TRBV5-6 with TRBJ2-2; D is perhaps TRBD2 (7 bases). The CDR3 is 15 residues long. The V gene lost 2 bases and the J gene lost 6 bases, with 14 bases spanning the gap. CDR1 SGHDT and CDR2 YYEEEE come from the germline V gene.